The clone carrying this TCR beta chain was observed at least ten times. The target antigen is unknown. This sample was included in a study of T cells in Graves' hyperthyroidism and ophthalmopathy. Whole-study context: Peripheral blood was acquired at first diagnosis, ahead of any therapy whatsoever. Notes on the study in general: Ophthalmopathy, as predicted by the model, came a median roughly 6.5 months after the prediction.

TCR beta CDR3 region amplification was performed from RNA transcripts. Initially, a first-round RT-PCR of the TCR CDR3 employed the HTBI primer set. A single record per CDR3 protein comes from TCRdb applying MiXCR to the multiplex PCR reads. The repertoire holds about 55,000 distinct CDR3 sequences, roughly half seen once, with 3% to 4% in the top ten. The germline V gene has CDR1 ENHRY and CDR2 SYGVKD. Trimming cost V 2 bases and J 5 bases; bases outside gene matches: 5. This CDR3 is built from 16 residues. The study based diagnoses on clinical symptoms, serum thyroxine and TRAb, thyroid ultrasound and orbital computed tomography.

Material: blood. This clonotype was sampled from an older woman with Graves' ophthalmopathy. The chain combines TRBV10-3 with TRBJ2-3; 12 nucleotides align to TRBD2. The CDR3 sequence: CAISEGLAGSRDTQYF. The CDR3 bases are TGTGCCATCAGTGAGGGACTAGCGGGGTCGAGAGATACGCAGTATTTT.